These 3 T cell receptor beta chains originate from one sample sequenced in a study of blood T cell repertoires in COVID-19 (dated by TCRdb to the early 2020s). Library prep was done by the immunoSEQ multiplex PCR assay. The source is immuneACCESS, and TCRdb retained only in-frame sequences with V and J called. Part of the clones is not carried over; for the studies checked, unresolved V genes explain less than half of this, and the remainder is unexplained. This sample holds 54,000 or so clones; about 83% were observed only once. The ten top clones hold 20% to 25% of the sample. The sequenced sample was peripheral blood. The source is a woman over 75 with acute or convalescent COVID-19.

The chain couples TRBV12-3 or TRBV12-4 to TRBJ2-7, with 7 bases aligning to TRBD2. This CDR3 region has 13 residues. The V gene end was trimmed by 2 bases and the J gene end by 4 bases; junction bases not matched to a gene: 2. The CDR3 reads CASSLPGGYEQYF. The CDR3 nucleotides are TGTGCCAGCAGTTTACCGGGAGGTTACGAGCAGTACTTC.

This chain uses TRBV2 with TRBJ2-3; 10 bases agree with TRBD1. J gave up 4 bases and V 1 base, and 5 bases lay outside the gene matches. The length of the CDR3 is 16 residues. Germline values: CDR1 SNHLY, CDR2 FYNNEI. The CDR3 DNA reads TGTGCCAGCAGTGAAGGACAGGGGGCTTCCCCAGATACGCAGTATTTT. This encodes CASSEGQGASPDTQYF.

In nucleotides, the CDR3 is TGTGCCATACTGCCGAGAGGGCGGGCCACTGAAGCTTTCTTT. Amino acids: CAILPRGRATEAFF. J is TRBJ1-1 and V is TRBV5-4; D not certain. Germline V gene sequence: CDR1 SGHNT, CDR2 YYREEE (reference sequence). The germline V and J ends were trimmed by 9 bases and 4 bases, with 19 bases remaining between them. This CDR3 has 14 residues.